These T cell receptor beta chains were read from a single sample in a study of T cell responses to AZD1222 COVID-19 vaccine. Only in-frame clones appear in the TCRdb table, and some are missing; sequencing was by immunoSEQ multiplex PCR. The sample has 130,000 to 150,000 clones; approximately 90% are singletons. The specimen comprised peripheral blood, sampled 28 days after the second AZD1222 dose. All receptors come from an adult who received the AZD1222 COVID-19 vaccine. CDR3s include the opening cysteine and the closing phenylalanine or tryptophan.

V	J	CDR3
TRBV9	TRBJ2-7	CASSVKGQNGEQYF
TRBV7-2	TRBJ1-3	CASSLIQGGTGNTIYF
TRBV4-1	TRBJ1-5	CASSQVPGQGNQPQHF
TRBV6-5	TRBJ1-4	CASSYSWGDEKLFF
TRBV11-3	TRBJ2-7	CASSSGTGFYEQYF
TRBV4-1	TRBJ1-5	CASSQDPQGSNQPQHF
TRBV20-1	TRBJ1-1	CSAGDTEAFF
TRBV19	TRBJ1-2	CASSRGQGFYGYTF
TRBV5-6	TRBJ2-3	CASSFFPGLGTDTQYF
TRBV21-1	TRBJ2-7	CAGPRWGKGIYEQYF
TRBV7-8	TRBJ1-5	CASSLTGGAGQPQHF
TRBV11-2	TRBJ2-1	CASSSNRGPYNEQFF
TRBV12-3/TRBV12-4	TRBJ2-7	CASSPGPGNEQYF
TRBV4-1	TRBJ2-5	CASSQDRERETQYF
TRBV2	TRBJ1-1	CASSPRGTEAFF
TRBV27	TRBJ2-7	CASSLVPGQRSSYEQYF
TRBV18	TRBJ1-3	CASSPRIDNSGNTIYF
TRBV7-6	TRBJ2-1	CASSFPPSGRLNEQFF
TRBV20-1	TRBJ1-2	CSASTGTNYGYTF
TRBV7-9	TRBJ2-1	CASSITSPLNEQFF
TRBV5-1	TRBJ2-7	CASSLDGPYEQYF
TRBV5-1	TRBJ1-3	CASSQGRADSGNTIYF
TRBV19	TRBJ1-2	CASSISLANYGYTF
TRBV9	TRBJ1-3	CASSVAGGNTIYF
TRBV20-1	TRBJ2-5	CSASLSETQYF
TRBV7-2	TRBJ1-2	CASSYTKGASYGYTF